This T cell receptor (beta chain) was recorded in a study of OX40 agonist ivuxolimab in advanced cancers. Background on the study: With ivuxolimab, an agonistic anti-OX40 (CD134) antibody, patients were treated. Antecedent anti-PD-1, anti-PD-L1 or anti-CTLA-4 therapy was permissible, with under 50% having received some. Among those treated, three patients had partial responses, one with hepatocellular carcinoma and two with cutaneous melanoma.

CDR3 length: 12 residues. Per the germline V gene, CDR1 is WSHSY and CDR2 is SAAADI. The V end lost 2 bases, the J end lost 10 bases, and 9 bases lay between the germline ends. TCRdb's copy holds only in-frame clones and misses some; the assay was immunoSEQ multiplex PCR. The table lists approximately 100,000 clones, about 87% of them singletons. This rearrangement joins TRBV10-2 to TRBJ2-1, with a tentative D call TRBD2 (6 bases). The source material was CD4+ or CD8+ T cells sorted from blood, sampled in a trial of the OX40 agonist ivuxolimab. This TCR was sampled from an adult with an advanced solid tumor such as melanoma, head and neck, liver or kidney cancer. CDR3 sequence (DNA): TGCGCCAGCAGTGAGAGAGGGAGGGAGCAGTTCTTC. Protein product: CASSERGREQFF.